This TCR beta chain was identified in a study of blood T cell repertoires in COVID-19. Study at large: Acute and convalescent COVID-19 samples came from the United States, Italy and Spain.

The CDR3 is 15 amino acids. The ends lost 8 bases at V and 0 bases at J; junction bases unmatched: 4. The germline CDR1 and CDR2 sequences are LNHDA and SQIVND (reference sequence). Using immunoSEQ multiplex PCR, the repertoire was profiled, and TCRdb retains in-frame clones only, with some absent. The sample has about 82,000 clones, around 85% seen once. The sample taken for sequencing was peripheral blood. This clonotype was obtained from a man of 80 years or more with active or convalescent COVID-19. The chain links TRBV19 to TRBJ1-5; 10 bases align to TRBD1. The CDR3 loop is CASRGQGYSNQPQHF. The CDR3 coding sequence is TGTGCCAGTCGGGGACAGGGGTATAGCAATCAGCCCCAGCATTTT.